This section outlines one T cell receptor beta chain sequence together with its context. The data originate from a study of memory CD4+ T cells and cytomegalovirus serostatus. Study details: Healthy Belgian adult donors included about 10 CMV-positive and 24 CMV-negative people.

The germline V gene encodes CDR1 LNHDA and CDR2 SQIVND (reference sequence). There are 14 residues in the CDR3. V was clipped by 7 bases and J by 8 bases; unmatched bases: 14. Single viable CD3+CD4+CD8-CD45RO+ cells were sorted as the memory CD4+ T cells. Donors' CMV status reflects serum IgG against pp150, pp28, p38, p52. As processed by the authors: Out-of-frame sequences were removed, leaving a few million distinct TCRbeta sequences. TCRdb keeps only in-frame clones here, not all; method: immunoSEQ multiplex PCR. V and J calls and clone size are as listed in that table; D and trimming were resolved from the DNA. Of about 60,000 clones listed, roughly 80% are singletons.

The V gene is TRBV19, the J gene TRBJ2-7, with 7 bases identical to TRBD1. The sample was memory CD4+ T cells from blood. The sequence came from an adult in good health and CMV-seronegative. CDR3 sequence: CASNSEVKDRKQYF. The CDR3 coding sequence is TGTGCCAGTAACTCTGAGGTAAAGGACAGGAAGCAGTACTTC.